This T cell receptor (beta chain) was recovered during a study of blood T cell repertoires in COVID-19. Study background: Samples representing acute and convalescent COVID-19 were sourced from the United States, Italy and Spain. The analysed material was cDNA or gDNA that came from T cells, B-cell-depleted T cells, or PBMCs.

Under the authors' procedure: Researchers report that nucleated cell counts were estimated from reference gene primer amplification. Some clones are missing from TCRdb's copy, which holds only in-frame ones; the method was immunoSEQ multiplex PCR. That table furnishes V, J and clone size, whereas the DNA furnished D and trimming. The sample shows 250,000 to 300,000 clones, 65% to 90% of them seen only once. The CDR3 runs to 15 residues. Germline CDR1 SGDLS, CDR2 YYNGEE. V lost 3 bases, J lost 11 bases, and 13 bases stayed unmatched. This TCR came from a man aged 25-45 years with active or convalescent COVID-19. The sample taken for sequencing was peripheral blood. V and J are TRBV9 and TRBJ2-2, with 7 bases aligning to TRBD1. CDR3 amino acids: CASSAETGTVRELFF. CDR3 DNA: TGTGCCAGCAGCGCGGAGACAGGGACGGTTCGCGAGCTGTTTTTT.